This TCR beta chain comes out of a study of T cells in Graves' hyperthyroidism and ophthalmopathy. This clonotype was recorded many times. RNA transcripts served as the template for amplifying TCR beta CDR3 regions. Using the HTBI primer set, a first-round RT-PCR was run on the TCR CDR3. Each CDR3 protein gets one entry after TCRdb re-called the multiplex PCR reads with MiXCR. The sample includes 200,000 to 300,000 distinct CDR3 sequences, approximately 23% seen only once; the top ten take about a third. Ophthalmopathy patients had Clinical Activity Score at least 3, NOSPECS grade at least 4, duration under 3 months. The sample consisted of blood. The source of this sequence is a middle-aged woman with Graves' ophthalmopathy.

CDR3 sequence: CSARRSDGIPEAFF. The DNA of the CDR3 is TGCAGTGCTAGGAGATCCGATGGGATCCCTGAAGCTTTCTTT. The chain carries TRBV20-1 and TRBJ1-1; D gene ambiguous. CDR3 size: 14 residues. CDR1 is DFQATT and CDR2 is SNEGSKA in the germline V gene (reference sequence). The V end was cut by 3 bases, the J end by 6 bases, with 17 bases between.